A single T cell receptor beta chain is shown here with its context. Its antigen remains unknown. The data stem from a study of tumor and adjacent non-tumor tissue in lung cancer. Study context: The cohort had roughly 11 adenocarcinoma, 2 squamous cell and 1 small cell patients. Some 4.2 million productive TCRbeta reads were obtained per sample on average.

Study-wide results and limits: Significantly higher TCR diversity was found in tumor than normal lung. Top 100 clones took a larger repertoire share in normal lung.

No cell sorting was done before RNA was extracted from the tissue. A modified ARM-PCR protocol with three rounds of nested PCR amplified TCRbeta. TCRdb analysed the multiplex PCR reads with MiXCR anew, one entry per CDR3 protein. This table holds 100,000 to 150,000 distinct CDR3 sequences, 66% found once. In germline, CDR1 is SGHKS, CDR2 YYEKEE (reference sequence). The CDR3 runs to 14 residues. V lost 0 bases to trimming and J lost 7 bases, with 8 bases between them. This chain uses TRBV5-5 with TRBJ1-6; D is unclear. Material: lung tumor tissue. This receptor was taken from a man in his thirties or forties with non-small cell lung cancer. CDR3 bases: TGTGCCAGCAGCTTGGTATCGGGAAATTCACCCCTCCACTTT. This gives the protein CASSLVSGNSPLHF.